The 28 T cell receptor beta chains listed next were all sequenced from one sample in a study of blood T cell repertoires in COVID-19. Repertoires were generated with immunoSEQ multiplex PCR, while TCRdb's copy carries only in-frame clones and drops some. The data show fewer than 200,000 clones, with approximately 86% seen just once and 7% to 10% held by the top ten. Sequenced sample: peripheral blood. The source is a man aged 45-65 years with active or convalescent COVID-19.

The genes are TRBV5-6 and TRBJ2-5; D is ambiguous. V lost 5 bases to trimming and J lost 0 bases, with 8 bases between them. CDR3 length: 13 amino acids. From germline, CDR1 is SGHDT and CDR2 YYEEEE. The CDR3 DNA reads TGTGCCAGCAGTCACAAGTACCAAGAGACCCAGTACTTC. Its protein product is CASSHKYQETQYF.

This clone has ten or more counts. The chain employs TRBV18 and TRBJ1-2, with no clear D. The CDR3 loop spans 11 amino acids. With 3 bases removed from V and 8 bases from J, the gap between germline ends came to 7 bases. Germline V gives CDR1 KGHSH, CDR2 LQKENI. The CDR3 region is CASSPGEGYTF. CDR3 DNA sequence: TGTGCCAGCTCACCGGGAGAGGGCTACACCTTC.

V is TRBV30 and J is TRBJ2-1; a possible D gene is TRBD1 (5 bases). The V end was cut by 0 bases, the J end by 13 bases, with 10 bases between. This CDR3 contains 11 residues. Germline V gene sequence: CDR1 GTSNPN, CDR2 SVGIG (reference sequence). CDR3 loop: CAWSVGATQFF. The CDR3 nucleotides are TGTGCCTGGAGTGTTGGGGCTACCCAGTTCTTC.

The V call is TRBV29-1, the J call TRBJ2-1, with 7 bases lining up with TRBD2. This CDR3 has 15 residues. V trimming: 1 base; J trimming: 5 bases; junction bases outside the gene matches: 8. CDR1 is SQVTM and CDR2 is ANQGSEA in the germline V gene. The CDR3 is CSVEGPWGGNNEQFF. DNA for the CDR3: TGCAGCGTTGAAGGCCCCTGGGGGGGGAACAATGAGCAGTTCTTC.

This clone has only a few counts. The chain employs TRBV7-6 and TRBJ1-2; 7 bases fit TRBD1. From germline, CDR1 is SGHVS and CDR2 FNYEAQ. CDR3 length equals 13 residues. The J segment lost 2 bases and the V segment lost 4 bases, leaving 1 base of the junction unmatched. CDR3 nucleotides: TGTGCCAGCAGCTCGGGACAGAACTATGGCTACACCTTC. It translates to CASSSGQNYGYTF.

The rearrangement joins TRBV4-2 to TRBJ1-4; D is undetermined. The CDR3 contains 17 residues. V shed 1 base and J shed 0 bases, with 12 bases lying between them. Germline V lookup: CDR1 LGHNA, CDR2 YNFKEQ. The CDR3 protein is CASSQAPLAATNEKLFF. The CDR3 DNA sequence: TGTGCCAGCAGCCAAGCACCGTTGGCTGCAACTAATGAAAAACTGTTTTTT.

The chain is built from TRBV3-1 (or the pseudogene TRBV3-2) and TRBJ1-6, with 7 bases identical to TRBD1. With 5 bases clipped from V and 4 bases from J, the junction kept 5 bases outside the gene matches. Germline CDR1 and CDR2: LGHDT and YNNKEL (reference sequence). The CDR3 is 15 residues long. CDR3 DNA: TGTGCCAGCAGCACCCGACAGGGTTATAATTCACCCCTCCACTTT. Translation gives CASSTRQGYNSPLHF.

The J gene is TRBJ1-5, the V gene TRBV5-1, with D possibly being TRBD1 (6 bases). V was shortened by 0 bases and J by 5 bases, with 9 bases between the two germline ends. The CDR3 covers 14 residues. CDR1 and CDR2 from the germline V gene are SGHRS and YFSETQ. The CDR3 nucleotides read TGCGCCAGCAGCTTGGGAACAGGGTATCAGCCCCAGCATTTT. Translation: CASSLGTGYQPQHF.

V is TRBV2 and J is TRBJ1-1; D unresolved. CDR3 length equals 14 residues. V gave up 10 bases and J gave up 0 bases, with 15 bases separating them. The V gene's germline CDR1 is SNHLY and CDR2 FYNNEI. CDR3 amino acids: CATYRGSMNTEAFF. For the CDR3, the DNA is TGTGCCACCTACCGCGGCTCAATGAACACTGAAGCTTTCTTT.

The chain links TRBV18 to TRBJ1-1; 8 nucleotides align to TRBD1. Per germline, CDR1 KGHSH and CDR2 LQKENI. The CDR3 is 17 amino acids. The J segment lost 3 bases and the V segment lost 2 bases, leaving 11 bases of the junction unmatched. CDR3 residues: CASSPAKGQGVDTEAFF. Here the CDR3 DNA reads TGTGCCAGCTCACCAGCTAAAGGACAGGGTGTGGACACTGAAGCTTTCTTT.

The chain has TRBV6-6 and TRBJ1-1; 8 nucleotides match TRBD1. The V gene end was trimmed by 2 bases and the J gene end by 0 bases; junction bases not matched to a gene: 5. This CDR3 contains 16 residues. CDR1 MNHNY and CDR2 SVGAGI come from the germline V gene (reference sequence). The CDR3 loop reads CASSYGTGLMNTEAFF. In DNA, the CDR3 is TGTGCCAGCAGTTACGGGACAGGACTTATGAACACTGAAGCTTTCTTT.

This chain joins TRBV11-2 and TRBJ1-4; D is undetermined. Trimming pared 1 base from V and 6 bases from J, leaving 9 bases between. The CDR3 length is 14 residues. CDR1 is SGHAT, CDR2 FQNNGV, per germline. The CDR3 reads CASSLAGSYEKLFF. The CDR3 DNA sequence: TGTGCCAGCAGCTTAGCGGGTTCATATGAAAAACTGTTTTTT.

DNA for the CDR3: TGTGCCAGCAGCCAGGCCGGGACAGGGGTCTACGAGCAGTACTTC. It encodes CASSQAGTGVYEQYF. The rearrangement links TRBV3-1 (or the pseudogene TRBV3-2) to TRBJ2-7; 10 bases are shared with TRBD1. The CDR3 has 15 residues. CDR1 is LGHDT, CDR2 YNNKEL, per germline (reference sequence). After removal of 3 bases from V and 3 bases from J, the junction contained 5 bases not matched to a gene.

The rearrangement links TRBV15 to TRBJ1-1; 8 bases agree with TRBD1. The CDR3 has 16 amino acids. J was trimmed by 0 bases and V by 0 bases; bases with no gene match: 3. Looked up from germline, CDR1 is LNHNV and CDR2 is YYDKDF (reference sequence). CDR3 residues: CATSRDRTGMNTEAFF. The CDR3, as DNA: TGTGCCACCAGCAGAGATCGGACAGGGATGAACACTGAAGCTTTCTTT.

In this sample, this clone turned up a few times. The chain joins TRBV5-1 to TRBJ1-5; 7 bases line up with TRBD1. The trim removed 0 bases at V and 4 bases at J, leaving 4 bases unmatched. The CDR3 is made up of 15 amino acids. In germline, CDR1 is SGHRS, CDR2 YFSETQ. In nucleotides, the CDR3 is TGCGCCAGCAGCTTGGAGGGACAGTATAATCAGCCCCAGCATTTT. This codes for CASSLEGQYNQPQHF. The entire variable domain, with the rest obtained from reference TRBV5-1 and TRBJ1-5, is as follows: KAGVTQTPRYLIKTRGQQVTLSCSPISGHRSVSWYQQTPGQGLQFLFEYFSETQRNKGNFPGRFSGRQFSNSRSEMNVSTLELGDSALYLCASSLEGQYNQPQHFGDGTRLSIL.

The rearrangement links TRBV7-9 to TRBJ1-2, with 8 bases matching TRBD1. The CDR3 totals 17 residues. The V gene end was trimmed by 1 base and the J gene end by 4 bases; junction bases not matched to a gene: 11. Germline V gene data show CDR1 as SEHNR and CDR2 as FQNEAQ (reference sequence). In nucleotides, the CDR3 is TGTGCCAGCAGCTTAGTGGGACAGGAGCCGAAGGGCTATGGCTACACCTTC. Protein sequence: CASSLVGQEPKGYGYTF.

The gene calls are TRBV6-5 and TRBJ2-7; possibly TRBD1 for D (6 bases). This CDR3 has 13 residues. Trimming removed 6 bases at V and 3 bases at J, with 12 bases between. Germline-derived CDR1 and CDR2 are MNHEY and SVGAGI. For the CDR3, the DNA is TGTGCCAGCAGGGAGGACAGACTCTACGAGCAGTACTTC. As protein: CASREDRLYEQYF.

This clone was observed once. J is TRBJ1-1 and V is TRBV30; tentatively, D is TRBD1 (5 bases). This CDR3 has 12 residues. V was trimmed by 8 bases and J by 4 bases, leaving 14 bases between them. The germline V gene encodes CDR1 GTSNPN and CDR2 SVGIG (reference sequence). CDR3 sequence (DNA): TGTGCCGGAATCAGGGTGAGCACTGAAGCTTTCTTT. Protein sequence: CAGIRVSTEAFF.

V usage is TRBV29-1 and J usage is TRBJ2-5, with TRBD1 as a possible D gene (5 bases). Germline CDR1 is SQVTM and CDR2 is ANQGSEA. Trimming left V 4 bases short and J 4 bases short, with 7 bases between. The CDR3 has 11 residues. CDR3 residues: CSVVGRETQYF. CDR3 coding DNA: TGCAGCGTTGTGGGGCGAGAGACCCAGTACTTC.

The chain links TRBV12-3 or TRBV12-4 to TRBJ1-5; D call uncertain. V was trimmed by 5 bases and J by 4 bases, leaving 9 bases between them. This CDR3 is built from 13 residues. The CDR3 DNA sequence: TGTGCCAGCAGTACCGACAAAAATCAGCCCCAGCATTTT. Its protein is CASSTDKNQPQHF.

The chain couples TRBV7-6 to TRBJ2-7, with 9 nucleotides matching TRBD1. The CDR3 length is 15 residues. The V segment lost 1 base and the J segment 4 bases; nucleotides outside the gene matches: 5. The germline gives CDR1 SGHVS, CDR2 FNYEAQ. The CDR3 loop is CASSLDRGLAYEQYF. The CDR3 DNA reads TGTGCCAGCAGCTTAGACAGGGGGCTTGCGTACGAGCAGTACTTC. The full variable domain, with the rest looked up from reference TRBV7-6 and TRBJ2-7, is GAGVSQSPRYKVTKRGQDVALRCDPISGHVSLYWYRQALGQGPEFLTYFNYEAQQDKSGLPNDRFSAERPEGSISTLTIQRTEQRDSAMYRCASSLDRGLAYEQYFGPGTRLTVT.

The chain recombines TRBV5-1 with TRBJ1-1, with TRBD1 matching over 8 bases. The CDR3 is 14 residues long. J lost 1 base, V lost 4 bases, and 3 bases had no gene match. Looked up from germline, CDR1 is SGHRS and CDR2 is YFSETQ. The DNA of the CDR3 is TGCGCCAGCAGCCCGGACAGGGAGAACACTGAAGCTTTCTTT. Translated, it gives CASSPDRENTEAFF.

The chain links TRBV19 to TRBJ1-1; the D is unclear. Per the germline V gene, CDR1 is LNHDA and CDR2 is SQIVND (reference sequence). Trimming pared 5 bases from V and 4 bases from J, leaving 23 bases between. The CDR3 spans 17 residues. In DNA form, the CDR3 reads TGTGCCAGTAGTTCACCCGGGAGAGGCAGATCTCGCACTGAAGCTTTCTTT. Its translation: CASSSPGRGRSRTEAFF.

The gene calls are TRBV3-1 (or the pseudogene TRBV3-2) and TRBJ1-3; D gene uncertain. The CDR3 covers 13 residues. The germline CDR1 and CDR2 sequences are LGHDT and YNNKEL (reference sequence). Trimming shortened V by 8 bases and J by 4 bases, and 12 bases separated the two germline ends. The CDR3 here is CASRRTPGNTIYF. The CDR3 bases are TGTGCCAGCCGGAGAACACCGGGAAACACCATATATTTT.

This sequence joins TRBV18 and TRBJ2-5; 7 nucleotides match TRBD1. V lost 3 bases, J lost 7 bases, and 11 bases stayed unmatched. The CDR3 is made up of 15 amino acids. Germline V lookup: CDR1 KGHSH, CDR2 LQKENI. CDR3 sequence reads: CASSPPGTALMTQYF. The CDR3 DNA reads TGTGCCAGCTCACCGCCCGGGACAGCTTTGATGACCCAGTACTTC.

V gene TRBV10-3 combines with J gene TRBJ2-2; maybe TRBD2 (6 bases). The CDR3 loop spans 16 amino acids. Germline CDR1 reads ENHRY; CDR2 reads SYGVKD. V was clipped by 0 bases and J by 5 bases, with 13 bases between them. The CDR3 DNA reads TGTGCCATCAGTGAGTCCGGAGGACTATTTACCGGGGAGCTGTTTTTT. It codes for CAISESGGLFTGELFF.

The rearrangement links TRBV19 to TRBJ1-1; no reliable D call. Germline-derived CDR1 and CDR2 are LNHDA and SQIVND (reference sequence). The CDR3 has 11 amino acids. V gave up 7 bases and J gave up 6 bases, with 9 bases separating them. This chain's CDR3 is CASIEGAEAFF. DNA for the CDR3: TGTGCCAGTATTGAGGGAGCTGAAGCTTTCTTT.

The chain employs TRBV19 and TRBJ2-7; 13 positions agree with TRBD2. The germline gives CDR1 LNHDA, CDR2 SQIVND (reference sequence). The CDR3 is made up of 14 amino acids. Germline trimming cut 6 bases from V and 2 bases from J; bases unmatched to any gene: 1. This CDR3 reads CASRTSGGTYEQYF. Here the CDR3 DNA reads TGTGCCAGTAGGACTAGCGGGGGGACCTACGAGCAGTACTTC.